The 7 T cell receptor beta chains below all came from one sample that was sequenced in a study of sequential checkpoint blockade in melanoma. The treatment here: randomized to nivolumab then ipilimumab (arm A) or the reverse (arm B). The assay was immunoSEQ multiplex PCR, and TCRdb's table has in-frame clones only and misses some. The data contain fewer than 35,000 clones, about three quarters of them seen just once; the ten biggest clones take up 22%. Sequenced here: CD8+ T cells sorted from blood (inferred from file names), sampled from a patient given nivolumab and ipilimumab in sequence. All receptors derive from a human donor with melanoma.

A single count supports this clone. The chain is built from TRBV6-6 and TRBJ2-7; 12 bases are shared with TRBD2. Looked up from germline, CDR1 is MNHNY and CDR2 is SVGAGI (reference sequence). The length of the CDR3 is 15 residues. After removal of 6 bases from V and 1 base from J, the junction contained 4 bases not matched to a gene. For the CDR3, the DNA is TGTGCCAGCAGCCCTGGACTAGCGGGATCCTACGAGCAGTACTTC. This codes for CASSPGLAGSYEQYF.

The rearrangement uses TRBV28 and TRBJ2-7; TRBD1 matches at 7 bases. J gave up 4 bases and V 7 bases, and 19 bases lay outside the gene matches. Germline lookup yields CDR1 MDHEN and CDR2 SYDVKM. The CDR3 runs to 17 residues. The CDR3 DNA reads TGTGCCAGCACCCCCACCCGGTTGGACAGGAGGCCTTACGAGCAGTACTTC. Protein: CASTPTRLDRRPYEQYF. Using reference TRBV28 and TRBJ2-7 for the parts outside the CDR3, the full variable domain is DVKVTQSSRYLVKRTGEKVFLECVQDMDHENMFWYRQDPGLGLRLIYFSYDVKMKEKGDIPEGYSVSREKKERFSLILESASTNQTSMYLCASTPTRLDRRPYEQYFGPGTRLTVT.

The chain couples TRBV5-4 to TRBJ2-3, with 7 nucleotides matching TRBD1. This CDR3 contains 16 residues. J gave up 2 bases and V 2 bases, and 8 bases lay outside the gene matches. The V gene's germline CDR1 is SGHNT and CDR2 YYREEE (reference sequence). CDR3 DNA: TGTGCCAGCAGCTTAAGGGACAGCCCGACCACAGATACGCAGTATTTT. Translation: CASSLRDSPTTDTQYF.

V gene TRBV7-9 combines with J gene TRBJ2-5, with D possibly TRBD1 on 6 matching bases. The end of the DNA aligns better with TRBJ2-7, so the J call may be wrong. CDR1 and CDR2 (germline): SEHNR, FQNEAQ (reference sequence). The CDR3 spans 15 residues. The CDR3 region is CASSDNPTGHYEQYF. The CDR3 DNA follows: TGTGCCAGCAGCGACAACCCGACAGGCCATTACGAGCAGTACTTC.

Notes on this clone: One end of the junction fails to match germline, which may point to a read error. V gene TRBV7-7 combines with J gene TRBJ2-2; D is unresolved. Germline V gene lookup returns CDR1 SSHAT and CDR2 FNYEAQ (reference sequence). There are 14 residues in the CDR3. The CDR3 here is CASSLGGNTGELFF. The DNA of the CDR3 is TGTGCTAGCAGCTTAGGTGGCAACACCGGGGAGCTGTTTTTT.

V and J are TRBV5-1 and TRBJ1-1; TRBD1 is a possible D gene (5 bases). The CDR3 has 15 residues. Trimming took off 3 bases at V and 1 base at J, with 13 bases between the two ends. Per germline, CDR1 SGHRS and CDR2 YFSETQ. Written as DNA, the CDR3 is TGCGCCAGCAGCTCCGACAGTGCGCAGAACACTGAAGCTTTCTTT. Protein product: CASSSDSAQNTEAFF. Full variable domain (remainder filled in from reference TRBV5-1 and TRBJ1-1): KAGVTQTPRYLIKTRGQQVTLSCSPISGHRSVSWYQQTPGQGLQFLFEYFSETQRNKGNFPGRFSGRQFSNSRSEMNVSTLELGDSALYLCASSSDSAQNTEAFFGQGTRLTVV.

This clone has only one observation. The chain has TRBV27 and TRBJ1-1; TRBD1 might be the D (5 bases). The ends were cut back, 3 bases at V and 4 bases at J, with 12 bases in the middle. The CDR3 sequence is 14 residues long. CDR1 and CDR2 (germline): MNHEY, SMNVEV (reference sequence). CDR3 nucleotides: TGTGCCAGCAGTTTCCGGGGGACGAGCACTGAAGCTTTCTTT. Its protein product is CASSFRGTSTEAFF.